This T cell receptor (beta chain) was sequenced during a study of CD4 T cells in relation to SARS-CoV-2 and coronaviruses. Study background: TCR beta CDR3s were sequenced after approximately 11-day antigen culture of PBMCs. The negative reference was HIV-1 Nef peptide pool or peptide-free culture. The study's findings and limits: Crossreactivity was assessed only for spike protein, not other viral proteins.

Profiled with immunoSEQ multiplex PCR; TCRdb holds only in-frame clones, not every one. The sample lists around 12,000 clones, around 84% occurring once. Trimming removed 8 bases from V and 4 bases from J, with 14 bases in between. CDR1 is MNHEY and CDR2 is SMNVEV in the germline V gene (reference sequence). The CDR3 is made up of 13 amino acids. Turning to this clone: Its antigen is currently unknown.

Before the COVID-19 pandemic, during about 2010-2019, CD4+ T cells were taken from unexposed donors. After roughly ten days of culture, CD4+ T cells were isolated. The TCR comes from a human donor in good health. This chain uses TRBV27 with TRBJ1-2, with D possibly matching TRBD1 (5 bases). Sequencing used CD4+ T cells from PBMCs, cultured in vitro. The CDR3 region is CASRQAGVYGYTF. Written as DNA, the CDR3 is TGTGCCAGCCGCCAAGCGGGGGTCTATGGCTACACCTTC.